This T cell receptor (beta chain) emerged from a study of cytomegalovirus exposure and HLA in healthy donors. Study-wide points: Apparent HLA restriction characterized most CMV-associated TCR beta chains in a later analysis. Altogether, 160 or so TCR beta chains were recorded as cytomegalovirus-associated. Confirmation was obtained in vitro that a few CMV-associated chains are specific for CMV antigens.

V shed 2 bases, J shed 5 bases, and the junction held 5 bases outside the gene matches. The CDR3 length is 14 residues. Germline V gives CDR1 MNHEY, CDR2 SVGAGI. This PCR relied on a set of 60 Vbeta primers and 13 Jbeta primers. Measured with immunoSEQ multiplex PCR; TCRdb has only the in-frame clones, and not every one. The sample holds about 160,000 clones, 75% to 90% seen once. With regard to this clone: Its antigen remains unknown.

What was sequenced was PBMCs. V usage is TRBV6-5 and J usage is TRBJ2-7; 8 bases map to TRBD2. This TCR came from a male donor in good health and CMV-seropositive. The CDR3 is CASSYPPGGDEQYF. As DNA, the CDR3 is TGTGCCAGCAGTTACCCTCCGGGGGGGGACGAGCAGTACTTC.